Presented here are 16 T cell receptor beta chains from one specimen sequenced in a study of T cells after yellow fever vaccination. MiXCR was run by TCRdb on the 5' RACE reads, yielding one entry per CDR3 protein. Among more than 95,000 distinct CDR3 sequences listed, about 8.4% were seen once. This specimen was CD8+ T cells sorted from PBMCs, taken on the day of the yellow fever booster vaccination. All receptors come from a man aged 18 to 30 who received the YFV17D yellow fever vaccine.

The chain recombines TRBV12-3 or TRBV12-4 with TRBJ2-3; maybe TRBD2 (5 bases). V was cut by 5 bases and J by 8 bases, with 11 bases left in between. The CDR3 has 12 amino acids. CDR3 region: CASSMKLVTQYF. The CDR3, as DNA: TGTGCCAGCAGTATGAAACTAGTTACGCAGTATTTT.

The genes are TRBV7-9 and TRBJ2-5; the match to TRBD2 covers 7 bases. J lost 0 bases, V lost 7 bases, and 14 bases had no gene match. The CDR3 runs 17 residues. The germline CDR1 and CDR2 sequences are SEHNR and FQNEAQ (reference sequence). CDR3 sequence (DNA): TGTGCCAGCATCCCAATAGCGGGCGGATCGTACCAAGAGACCCAGTACTTC. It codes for CASIPIAGGSYQETQYF.

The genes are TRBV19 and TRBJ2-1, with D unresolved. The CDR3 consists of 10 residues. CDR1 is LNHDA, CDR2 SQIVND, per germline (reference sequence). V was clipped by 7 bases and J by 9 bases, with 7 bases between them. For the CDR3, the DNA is TGTGCCAGTAATTCCTTTGAGCAGTTCTTC. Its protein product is CASNSFEQFF.

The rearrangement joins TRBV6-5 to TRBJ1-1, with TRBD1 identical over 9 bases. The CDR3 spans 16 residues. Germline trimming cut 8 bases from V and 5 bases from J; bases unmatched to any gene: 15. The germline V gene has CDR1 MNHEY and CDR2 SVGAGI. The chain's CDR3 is CASGHSIRDRETEAFF. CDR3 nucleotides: TGTGCCAGCGGCCATTCAATCCGGGACAGGGAGACTGAAGCTTTCTTT.

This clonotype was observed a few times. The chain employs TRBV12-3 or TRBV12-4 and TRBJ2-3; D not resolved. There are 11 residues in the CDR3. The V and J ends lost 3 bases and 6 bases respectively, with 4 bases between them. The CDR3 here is CASSLDDTQYF. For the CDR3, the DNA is TGTGCCAGCAGTTTGGACGATACGCAGTATTTT.

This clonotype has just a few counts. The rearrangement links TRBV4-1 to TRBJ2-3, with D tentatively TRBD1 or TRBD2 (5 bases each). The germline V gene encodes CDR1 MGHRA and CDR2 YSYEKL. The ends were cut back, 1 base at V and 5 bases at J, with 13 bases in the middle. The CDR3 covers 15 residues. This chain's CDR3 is CASSQVSGPRDTQYF. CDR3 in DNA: TGCGCCAGCAGCCAAGTTTCGGGACCGAGAGATACGCAGTATTTT.

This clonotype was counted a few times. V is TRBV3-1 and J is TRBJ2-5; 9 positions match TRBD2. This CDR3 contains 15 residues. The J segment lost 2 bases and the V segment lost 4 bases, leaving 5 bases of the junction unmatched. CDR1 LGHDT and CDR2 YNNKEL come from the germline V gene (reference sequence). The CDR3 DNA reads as TGTGCCAGCAGCCGCGGGACTAGCTGGCAAGAGACCCAGTACTTC. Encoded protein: CASSRGTSWQETQYF.

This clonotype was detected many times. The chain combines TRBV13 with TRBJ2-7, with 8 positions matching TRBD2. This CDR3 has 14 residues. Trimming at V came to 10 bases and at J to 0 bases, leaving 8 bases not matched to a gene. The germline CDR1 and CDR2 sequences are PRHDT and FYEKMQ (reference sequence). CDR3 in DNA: TGTGCCACCCGCCGGGGGGGTCTCTCCTACGAGCAGTACGTC. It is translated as CATRRGGLSYEQYV.

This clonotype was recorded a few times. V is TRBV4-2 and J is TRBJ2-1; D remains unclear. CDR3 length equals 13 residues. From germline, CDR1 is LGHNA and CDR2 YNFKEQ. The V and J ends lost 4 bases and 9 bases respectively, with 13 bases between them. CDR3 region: CASSPGLGPEQFF. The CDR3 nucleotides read TGTGCCAGCAGCCCAGGTCTAGGTCCTGAGCAGTTCTTC.

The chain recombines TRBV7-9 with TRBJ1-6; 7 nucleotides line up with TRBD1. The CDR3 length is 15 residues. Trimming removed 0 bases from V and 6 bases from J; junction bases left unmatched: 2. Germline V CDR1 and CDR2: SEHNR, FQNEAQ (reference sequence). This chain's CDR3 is CASSLATGANSPLHF. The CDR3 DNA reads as TGTGCCAGCAGCTTAGCAACAGGGGCTAATTCACCCCTCCACTTT.

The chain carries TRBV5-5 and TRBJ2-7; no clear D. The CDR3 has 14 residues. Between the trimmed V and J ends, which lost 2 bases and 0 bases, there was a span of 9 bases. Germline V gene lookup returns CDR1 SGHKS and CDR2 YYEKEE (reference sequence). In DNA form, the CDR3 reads TGTGCCAGCAGCTTCACAGAATTCTCCTACGAGCAGTACTTC. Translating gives CASSFTEFSYEQYF.

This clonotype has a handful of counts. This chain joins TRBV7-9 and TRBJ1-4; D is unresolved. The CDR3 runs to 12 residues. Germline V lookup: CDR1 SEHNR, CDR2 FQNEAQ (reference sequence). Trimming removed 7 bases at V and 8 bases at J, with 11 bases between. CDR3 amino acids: CASKTSQEKLFF. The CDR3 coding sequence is TGTGCCAGCAAGACGTCTCAAGAAAAACTGTTTTTT.

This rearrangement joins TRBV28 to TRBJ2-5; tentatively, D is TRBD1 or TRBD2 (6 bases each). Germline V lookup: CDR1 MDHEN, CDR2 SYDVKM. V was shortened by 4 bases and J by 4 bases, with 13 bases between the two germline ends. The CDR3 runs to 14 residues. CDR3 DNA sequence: TGTGCCAGCAGTTGGGGGGCGCAGGGAGAGACCCAGTACTTC. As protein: CASSWGAQGETQYF.

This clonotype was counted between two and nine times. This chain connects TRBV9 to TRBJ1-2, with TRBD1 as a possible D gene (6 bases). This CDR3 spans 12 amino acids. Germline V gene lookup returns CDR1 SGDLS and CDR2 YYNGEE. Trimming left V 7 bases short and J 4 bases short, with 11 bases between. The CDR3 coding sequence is TGTGCCAGCTTGGACAGTTTCTATGGCTACACCTTC. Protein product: CASLDSFYGYTF. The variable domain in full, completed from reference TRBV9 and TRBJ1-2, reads DSGVTQTPKHLITATGQRVTLRCSPRSGDLSVYWYQQSLDQGLQFLIQYYNGEERAKGNILERFSAQQFPDLHSELNLSSLELGDSALYFCASLDSFYGYTFGSGTRLTVV.

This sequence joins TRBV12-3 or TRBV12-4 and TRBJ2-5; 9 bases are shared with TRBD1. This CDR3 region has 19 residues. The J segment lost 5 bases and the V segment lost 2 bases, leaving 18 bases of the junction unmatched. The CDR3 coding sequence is TGTGCCAGCAGTTTACCAGCCTGGGACAGGGAGGTGGGATGCGAGACCCAGTACTTC. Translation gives CASSLPAWDREVGCETQYF.

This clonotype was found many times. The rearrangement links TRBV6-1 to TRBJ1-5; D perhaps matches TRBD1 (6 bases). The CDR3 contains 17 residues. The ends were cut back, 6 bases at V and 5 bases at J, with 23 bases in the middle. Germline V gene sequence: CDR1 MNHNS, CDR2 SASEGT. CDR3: CASSWSPAGAGDQPQHF. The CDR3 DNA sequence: TGTGCCAGCAGCTGGTCGCCGGCAGGGGCCGGGGATCAGCCCCAGCATTTT.